This T cell receptor beta chain was recovered during a study of blood T cells in healthy people across ages (dated by TCRdb to between 2015 and 2017). In the study overall: Template switching captured roughly one uniquely barcoded TCR beta cDNA molecule per two T cells in model experiments. Age-related changes in TCR beta repertoire diversity were measured in the study by deep sequencing normalized with unique cDNA molecular identifiers. The donors were split into four age groups: young (average roughly 15 years), middle-aged (roughly 39), aged (about 62) and long-lived (82). Donors of different ages were randomly distributed across sequencing lanes to avoid experimental bias. The study analyzed two additional independent replicas of 1 million unique cDNA reads from the same blood draw for two donors, one aged 18 to 29 and one aged 80 or older.

This clonotype was seen a handful of times. Its antigen specificity is not known. The sample holds no much larger clone one base away, and base qualities are not on file. Trimming takes 4 bases off V and 2 bases off J; junction bases not matched to a gene: 2. Counted from cysteine to phenylalanine, this CDR3 has 13 amino acids. The DNA shown is the 39-base CDR3, in frame from base 1. Per the germline V gene, SQVTM is the CDR1 and ANQGSEA is the CDR2. The library was obtained by 5' RACE. This sample was sequenced with an Illumina HiSeq 2500. The second PCR ran for roughly 6 to 11 cycles and used a J-beta primer mix along with a sample-barcoded 5' primer. Each TCR beta cDNA molecule received a unique molecular identifier from a template-switch 5' adaptor carrying 12 random nucleotides. Each sample yielded at least 2.5 million CDR3-containing paired-end reads. First-strand cDNA was synthesized from all RNA with the Mint cDNA synthesis kit, primed by a TRBC-specific oligonucleotide. All cDNA was treated with uracil-DNA glycosylase and then went through a first 18-cycle PCR with the universal primers M1SS and BC2_uni_R. Per the original workflow: Each sample was normalized by randomly selecting 1 million high-quality reads, each carrying a distinct molecular identifier. Reads with shared molecular identifiers were discarded instead of being binned into consensus sequences. MiTCR, set to a Q25 quality threshold and the strictest error-elimination algorithm, was used for CDR3 identification, clonotype clustering and error correction. A nonparametric unseen species model using Euler transformation provided a lower-bound estimate of total TCR beta diversity. TCRdb's own reprocessing of the public reads used fastp at Q25 and MiXCR and kept productive beta chains. Records with the same CDR3 protein are collapsed into one entry carrying the most frequent genes and DNA. These V and J calls derive from TCRdb rather than the authors' analysis. This sample gives hundreds of thousands of distinct CDR3 sequences in total; under 45% of them show up just once. The leading ten clones occupy about 21% of the sample.

Systemically healthy Caucasian individuals from Russia, some 36 in total and aged about 6 to 95 years, were included as donors. Each donor gave about 9.2 milliliters of peripheral blood, drawn into EDTA-treated Vacutainer tubes. Ficoll-Paque density-gradient centrifugation was used to isolate PBMCs, with at least 6 million per sample. Trizol reagent was used to extract total RNA from PBMCs, with at least 5.5 micrograms per sample. Naive CD45RAhigh/CD27high T cell percentages were measured by flow cytometry on a PBMC aliquot from every donor. What the authors observed across the whole study: Observed TCR beta diversity per million T cells fell roughly linearly with age, and a significant reduction was already apparent by age roughly 41. The percentage of naive T cells measured by flow cytometry correlated strongly with observed TCR beta diversity. Compared with the aged group, the long-lived group had more naive CD4+ T cells, fewer expanded clones and increased TCR diversity, a pattern suggesting age selection. Bulk unsorted PBMC profiling prevented conclusive comparison of naive and antigen-experienced compartments. Estimates of total diversity based on one million sequenced T cells were considered lower bounds and underestimates. Because donor CMV infection status was unknown, age-related changes in expanded clonotypes were potentially confounded.

The receptor's source is a man in his 60s in good health. The sequence is built from TRBV29-1 and TRBJ2-7; 10 bases in the junction line up with TRBD1. The specimen sequenced was blood. The encoded CDR3 is CSVVTGGTYEQYF. The base sequence is TGCAGCGTTGTGACAGGGGGCACCTACGAGCAGTACTTC.